What follows are 27 T cell receptor beta chains derived from one specimen sequenced in a study of early T cells in non-severe SARS-CoV-2 infection. TCRdb re-derived calls from the 5' RACE reads in MiXCR, one entry per CDR3 protein. Of 60,000 or so distinct CDR3 sequences in the sample, 9.3% were seen once. Specimen: whole blood. Receptor source: an adult who was a healthcare worker with PCR-confirmed SARS-CoV-2 infection or an uninfected control (not recorded which).

The V call is TRBV29-1, the J call TRBJ1-2; tentative D call: TRBD1 (5 bases). The CDR3 totals 15 residues. The V gene lost 6 bases and the J gene lost 2 bases, with 19 bases spanning the gap. In germline, CDR1 is SQVTM, CDR2 ANQGSEA. This chain's CDR3 is CSVLDPRVPNYGYTF. The DNA for the CDR3 is TGCAGCGTCCTAGACCCCAGGGTGCCCAACTATGGCTACACCTTC.

The sample holds a few counts of this clonotype. The rearrangement uses TRBV9 and TRBJ1-5; possible D gene TRBD1, 6 bases. This CDR3 has 14 residues. Per the germline V gene, CDR1 is SGDLS and CDR2 is YYNGEE. V was cut by 4 bases and J by 4 bases, with 12 bases left in between. CDR3 protein: CASSLTGDNQPQHF. CDR3 nucleotides: TGTGCCAGCAGCTTGACAGGAGATAATCAGCCCCAGCATTTT. The whole variable domain, filled in from reference TRBV9 and TRBJ1-5, reads DSGVTQTPKHLITATGQRVTLRCSPRSGDLSVYWYQQSLDQGLQFLIQYYNGEERAKGNILERFSAQQFPDLHSELNLSSLELGDSALYFCASSLTGDNQPQHFGDGTRLSIL.

Ten or more counts support this clonotype. This chain links TRBV2 with TRBJ2-5; perhaps TRBD2 as D (6 bases). V lost 2 bases, J lost 5 bases, and 9 bases lay in between. The CDR3 consists of 13 residues. Germline lookup yields CDR1 SNHLY and CDR2 FYNNEI. CDR3 in amino acids: CASSETGVETQYF. For the CDR3, the DNA is TGTGCCAGCAGTGAAACGGGGGTGGAGACCCAGTACTTC.

This clonotype was seen a handful of times. The V gene is TRBV12-3 or TRBV12-4, the J gene TRBJ1-6; no clear D. The length of the CDR3 is 13 residues. Trimming shortened V by 1 base and J by 10 bases, and 8 bases separated the two germline ends. CDR3 coding DNA: TGTGCCAGCAGTTTAGATTTTGGGTCACCCCTCCACTTT. This translates into CASSLDFGSPLHF.

This clonotype was observed at least ten times. This sequence joins TRBV4-1 and TRBJ2-3; TRBD2 might be the D (6 bases). The length of the CDR3 is 14 residues. Trimming removed 1 base from V and 6 bases from J, with 11 bases in between. CDR1 and CDR2 (germline): MGHRA, YSYEKL. CDR3 DNA: TGCGCCAGCAGCCAAGTGCTAGCGATGGATACGCAGTATTTT. Translating gives CASSQVLAMDTQYF.

The V and J genes are TRBV11-2 and TRBJ2-3; D gene uncertain. CDR1 is SGHAT and CDR2 is FQNNGV in the germline V gene. Trimming removed 1 base from V and 6 bases from J, with 5 bases in between. This CDR3 has 12 residues. The DNA for the CDR3 is TGTGCCAGCAGCTTAGTTACGGATACGCAGTATTTT. This gives the protein CASSLVTDTQYF. Supplemented by reference TRBV11-2 and TRBJ2-3, the full variable domain reads EAGVAQSPRYKIIEKRQSVAFWCNPISGHATLYWYQQILGQGPKLLIQFQNNGVVDDSQLPKDRFSAERLKGVDSTLKIQPAKLEDSAVYLCASSLVTDTQYFGPGTRLTVL.

The rearrangement uses TRBV10-3 and TRBJ2-7; possibly TRBD1 or TRBD2 for D (5 bases each). The CDR3 covers 14 residues. Germline CDR1 is ENHRY and CDR2 is SYGVKD. V shed 2 bases and J shed 3 bases, with 11 bases lying between them. The CDR3 loop reads CAISETGGYYEQYF. The CDR3 DNA sequence: TGTGCCATCAGTGAGACAGGAGGATACTACGAGCAGTACTTC.

This sequence joins TRBV5-1 and TRBJ2-7, with D hard to call. From germline, CDR1 is SGHRS and CDR2 YFSETQ. This CDR3 comprises 15 residues. With 0 bases removed from V and 4 bases from J, the gap between germline ends came to 14 bases. CDR3 sequence (DNA): TGCGCCAGCAGCTTGGTTACCATGCTATCGTACGAGCAGTACTTC. Translating gives CASSLVTMLSYEQYF.

This clonotype was observed many times. This chain connects TRBV5-1 to TRBJ2-3, with a possible D match to TRBD2 (6 bases). The V and J ends lost 4 bases and 0 bases respectively, with 9 bases between them. Germline V CDR1 and CDR2: SGHRS, YFSETQ. This CDR3 spans 14 amino acids. The CDR3 loop reads CASSLGTSTDTQYF. The CDR3 DNA reads TGCGCCAGCAGCCTCGGGACTAGCACAGATACGCAGTATTTT.

The rearrangement joins TRBV5-6 to TRBJ2-1; D may be TRBD1 (5 bases). The CDR3 runs 14 residues. Germline loops: CDR1 SGHDT, CDR2 YYEEEE. The germline V and J ends were trimmed by 3 bases and 1 base, with 8 bases remaining between them. The CDR3: CASSYDSSYNEQFF. CDR3 nucleotides: TGTGCCAGCAGCTATGACAGTTCCTACAATGAGCAGTTCTTC.

This clonotype has more than one count but fewer than ten. The chain employs TRBV20-1 and TRBJ2-3, with 8 bases that match TRBD2. This CDR3 is built from 14 residues. The germline CDR1 and CDR2 sequences are DFQATT and SNEGSKA (reference sequence). The V and J ends lost 4 bases and 5 bases, in that order; junction bases with no gene match: 8. CDR3 nucleotides: TGCAGTGCTAACCCTAGCGGGCCAAAAGATACGCAGTATTTT. Protein product: CSANPSGPKDTQYF.

This sequence joins TRBV5-1 and TRBJ2-7, with D perhaps matching TRBD1 (6 bases). Germline loops: CDR1 SGHRS, CDR2 YFSETQ. Trimming pared 0 bases from V and 4 bases from J, leaving 17 bases between. The CDR3 is made up of 16 amino acids. CDR3: CASSLARGSGTYEQYF. Written as DNA, the CDR3 is TGCGCCAGCAGCTTGGCGAGGGGGAGTGGAACGTACGAGCAGTACTTC.

This clonotype has just a few counts. The chain carries TRBV7-9 and TRBJ1-5; no definite D call. Germline V gene data show CDR1 as SEHNR and CDR2 as FQNEAQ (reference sequence). Trimming took 5 bases from V and 7 from J, leaving 9 bases between them. This CDR3 comprises 12 residues. The CDR3 sequence: CASSRGDQPQHF. The CDR3 DNA reads TGTGCCAGCAGCCGAGGAGACCAGCCCCAGCATTTT.

This clonotype was counted only a few times. The chain joins TRBV29-1 to TRBJ1-1, with D possibly matching TRBD1 (5 bases). V was clipped by 7 bases and J by 8 bases, with 14 bases between them. The CDR3 loop spans 11 amino acids. Germline values: CDR1 SQVTM, CDR2 ANQGSEA. The CDR3 is CSARGLGEAFF. The CDR3 region has the DNA TGCAGCGCGAGGGGACTCGGCGAAGCTTTCTTT.

V is TRBV24-1 and J is TRBJ2-1; weak D call: TRBD1 (5 bases). The germline V and J ends were trimmed by 4 bases and 9 bases, with 12 bases remaining between them. The CDR3 covers 13 residues. CDR1 and CDR2 (germline): KGHDR, SFDVKD. CDR3 nucleotides: TGTGCCACCAGTGACCCCAGGGTCCCTGAGCAGTTCTTC. Encoded protein: CATSDPRVPEQFF.

Concerning this clonotype itself: One base away lies a much larger clone, so this may be a sequencing read error. The CDR3 is CASRRNPYNEQFF. In nucleotides, the CDR3 is TGTGCCAGCCGACGAAATCCCTACAATGAGCAGTTCTTC. The J gene is TRBJ2-1, the V gene TRBV12-3 or TRBV12-4; no reliable D call. Trimming took 8 bases from V and 2 from J, leaving 10 bases between them. The CDR3 extends over 13 amino acids.

The CDR3 loop is CASGTGEYYGYTF. CDR3 in DNA: TGTGCCAGCGGAACAGGGGAGTACTATGGCTACACCTTC. The genes are TRBV2 and TRBJ1-2; 7 bases are a match to TRBD1. The CDR3 runs 13 residues. CDR1 SNHLY and CDR2 FYNNEI come from the germline V gene. J was trimmed by 3 bases and V by 8 bases; bases with no gene match: 6.

This chain links TRBV6-2 or TRBV6-3 with TRBJ2-3; TRBD2 aligns across 8 bases. V was pared by 2 bases and J by 3 bases, with 7 bases of the junction left unmatched. From germline, CDR1 is MNHEY and CDR2 SVGEGT. The CDR3 is 16 residues long. DNA for the CDR3: TGTGCCAGCAGTTACCCGGGACTAGGGACGACAGATACGCAGTATTTT. Translated, it gives CASSYPGLGTTDTQYF.

This clonotype was recorded at least ten times. The chain couples TRBV12-5 to TRBJ1-2, with D possibly matching TRBD1 (6 bases). CDR3 length equals 13 residues. From germline, CDR1 is LGHNT and CDR2 FRNRAP. Deletions cut 7 bases from V and 8 bases from J, with 17 bases between. The CDR3 sequence is CASALDSQGGYTF. The CDR3 bases are TGTGCTAGTGCCCTGGACTCACAGGGCGGCTACACCTTC.

V usage is TRBV18 and J usage is TRBJ1-1; 10 bases line up with TRBD1. Germline CDR1 is KGHSH and CDR2 is LQKENI. CDR3 length: 14 amino acids. The J segment lost 6 bases and the V segment lost 4 bases, leaving 5 bases of the junction unmatched. The CDR3 loop reads CASSRTGGLAEAFF. CDR3 bases: TGTGCCAGCTCACGGACAGGGGGATTGGCTGAAGCTTTCTTT.

The chain links TRBV5-1 to TRBJ2-3; perhaps TRBD2 as D (5 bases). V lost 2 bases and J lost 5, with 6 bases in between. CDR1 and CDR2 from the germline V gene are SGHRS and YFSETQ. This CDR3 region has 12 residues. CDR3 region: CASSFREDTQYF. Written as DNA, the CDR3 is TGCGCCAGCAGCTTTCGGGAAGATACGCAGTATTTT. The whole variable domain, filled in from reference TRBV5-1 and TRBJ2-3, reads KAGVTQTPRYLIKTRGQQVTLSCSPISGHRSVSWYQQTPGQGLQFLFEYFSETQRNKGNFPGRFSGRQFSNSRSEMNVSTLELGDSALYLCASSFREDTQYFGPGTRLTVL.

This clonotype was seen a handful of times. The chain is built from TRBV20-1 and TRBJ2-1; D is undetermined. The CDR3 contains 16 residues. Germline V gene data show CDR1 as DFQATT and CDR2 as SNEGSKA (reference sequence). Trimming took off 6 bases at V and 0 bases at J, with 18 bases between the two ends. CDR3 nucleotides: TGCAGTGCCCAGAGGAGCCAATGGAGCTCCTACAATGAGCAGTTCTTC. It yields the protein CSAQRSQWSSYNEQFF.

This clonotype occurred a few times. The gene calls are TRBV9 and TRBJ2-4; 11 positions match TRBD2. The V gene's germline CDR1 is SGDLS and CDR2 YYNGEE. The CDR3 spans 16 residues. Unmatched junction bases numbered 8, after V lost 0 bases and J lost 9 bases. In nucleotides, the CDR3 is TGTGCCAGCAGCGTAGGGGCTAGCGGGGGGAGTGGCATTCAGTACTTC. This gives the protein CASSVGASGGSGIQYF.

The CDR3 region is CASSAQRDTDTQYF. The CDR3 DNA sequence: TGTGCCAGCAGTGCTCAGCGGGACACAGATACGCAGTATTTT. The chain is built from TRBV12-3 or TRBV12-4 and TRBJ2-3; 7 nucleotides match TRBD2. This CDR3 contains 14 residues. V shed 5 bases, J shed 2 bases, and the junction held 4 bases outside the gene matches.

This clonotype has a handful of counts. This chain links TRBV4-2 with TRBJ2-1; D might be TRBD2 (5 bases). The germline V gene encodes CDR1 LGHNA and CDR2 YNFKEQ. With 4 bases removed from V and 7 bases from J, the gap between germline ends came to 11 bases. This CDR3 comprises 13 residues. CDR3 in DNA: TGTGCCAGCAGCCGGGGAGTAGGGAATGAGCAGTTCTTC. It yields the protein CASSRGVGNEQFF.

This clonotype showed up just a few times. CDR3 loop: CASSQRGGQQETQYF. In DNA, the CDR3 is TGTGCCAGCAGCCAGCGGGGCGGGCAACAAGAGACCCAGTACTTC. The rearrangement links TRBV3-1 to TRBJ2-5; TRBD2 might be the D (6 bases). V lost 3 bases, J lost 2 bases, and 13 bases lay in between. CDR1 is LGHDT, CDR2 YNNKEL, per germline (reference sequence). This CDR3 contains 15 residues.

The CDR3 DNA is TGTGCCAGCAGCCAAGGGGGGGAGACCCAGTACTTC. Protein: CASSQGGETQYF. The chain carries TRBV11-2 and TRBJ2-5; D could derive from TRBD1 or TRBD2 (6 bases each). The CDR3 consists of 12 residues. V lost 5 bases and J 5 bases, leaving 9 bases between the germline ends. Germline CDR1 and CDR2: SGHAT and FQNNGV.